Each of the 32 T cell receptor beta chains below was sequenced from the same sample in a study of response to subunit inactivated influenza vaccine. TCRdb called the RT-PCR reads again in MiXCR, with one record for every CDR3 protein. Of fewer than 600,000 distinct CDR3 sequences in the sample, roughly 7.9% were seen once. Sequenced here: PBMCs from blood, sampled about 23 months after vaccination. These receptors were obtained from a man aged 45-69 years who received an inactivated influenza vaccine.

This clonotype was seen repeatedly, ten times or more. V is TRBV4-3 and J is TRBJ2-1; possibly TRBD1 or TRBD2 for D (5 bases each). The CDR3 length is 16 residues. CDR1 LGHNA and CDR2 YSLEER come from the germline V gene. V was pared by 1 base and J by 0 bases, with 10 bases between. This CDR3 is CASSQAGTSSYNEQFF. The CDR3 DNA is TGCGCCAGCAGCCAAGCAGGGACGAGCTCCTACAATGAGCAGTTCTTC.

The chain combines TRBV27 with TRBJ2-3, with 8 positions matching TRBD2. The CDR3 runs to 15 residues. CDR1 and CDR2 from the germline V gene are MNHEY and SMNVEV (reference sequence). V gave up 0 bases and J gave up 7 bases; unmatched junction bases: 6. The CDR3 bases are TGTGCCAGCAGTTTATCGTCGGGGGGGCCACATACGCAGTATTTT. It specifies CASSLSSGGPHTQYF.

This clonotype has more than one count but fewer than ten. It may be a read error: a sequence one base away is much more abundant. The V call is TRBV6-2 or TRBV6-3, the J call TRBJ1-1; no definite D call. This CDR3 contains 13 residues. V was cut by 2 bases and J by 1 base, with 5 bases left in between. The V gene's germline CDR1 is MNHEY and CDR2 SVGEGT. The DNA of the CDR3 is TGTGCCAGCAGTTACGGGGAGAACACTGAAGCTTTCTTT. Amino acid sequence: CASSYGENTEAFF.

This clonotype was seen at least ten times. The J gene is TRBJ1-6, the V gene TRBV3-1; 7 nucleotides agree with TRBD1. The CDR3 length is 14 residues. V was clipped by 1 base and J by 10 bases; unmatched bases: 4. The V gene's germline CDR1 is LGHDT and CDR2 YNNKEL (reference sequence). CDR3 loop: CASSQGDSRSPLHF. CDR3 nucleotides: TGTGCCAGCAGCCAAGGGGACAGCCGATCACCCCTCCACTTT.

The chain uses TRBV20-1 and TRBJ2-1; TRBD2 aligns across 7 bases. CDR3 length: 15 residues. The germline V gene has CDR1 DFQATT and CDR2 SNEGSKA (reference sequence). Trimming removed 6 bases from V and 5 bases from J; junction bases left unmatched: 13. The CDR3: CSANYPGLTDNEQFF. The CDR3 region has the DNA TGCAGTGCGAACTACCCGGGACTAACGGACAATGAGCAGTTCTTC.

The J gene is TRBJ2-1, the V gene TRBV11-1, with 7 nucleotides matching TRBD1. The CDR3 is 14 residues long. Germline V gene sequence: CDR1 SGHAT, CDR2 FQDESV (reference sequence). V was pared by 6 bases and J by 6 bases, with 8 bases of the junction left unmatched. CDR3 nucleotide sequence: TGTGCCAGCAGTCCTTGGGCAGGGGGCAATGAGCAGTTCTTC. Protein product: CASSPWAGGNEQFF.

This clonotype showed up just a few times. The rearrangement uses TRBV27 and TRBJ1-2; no clear D. The ends were cut back, 4 bases at V and 2 bases at J, with 8 bases in the middle. The CDR3 loop spans 13 amino acids. Looked up from germline, CDR1 is MNHEY and CDR2 is SMNVEV (reference sequence). The CDR3 reads CASSSQMNYGYTF. The CDR3 coding sequence is TGTGCCAGCAGTTCGCAGATGAACTATGGCTACACCTTC.

The chain recombines TRBV10-3 with TRBJ2-1; 16 bases fit TRBD2. CDR1 is ENHRY, CDR2 SYGVKD, per germline. The CDR3 totals 17 residues. Trimming took 10 bases from V and 0 from J; bases not matched to a gene: 6. CDR3 sequence reads: CATGTSGRASSYNEQFF. The CDR3 DNA reads TGTGCCACCGGGACTAGCGGGAGGGCGAGCTCCTACAATGAGCAGTTCTTC.

This clonotype has ten or more counts. The rearrangement links TRBV29-1 to TRBJ2-1; 8 bases fit TRBD2. The CDR3 is 14 residues long. Trimming cost V 6 bases and J 8 bases; bases outside gene matches: 12. Germline V gives CDR1 SQVTM, CDR2 ANQGSEA. The CDR3 region has the DNA TGCAGCGTAGCTTTTACGGGGGGGCCTTATGAGCAGTTCTTC. As protein: CSVAFTGGPYEQFF.

The V and J genes are TRBV5-1 and TRBJ2-7, with TRBD2 matching over 7 bases. This CDR3 comprises 14 residues. In germline, CDR1 is SGHRS, CDR2 YFSETQ. V lost 3 bases and J lost 4; bases outside the gene matches: 7. The CDR3 loop is CASSWEGREYEQYF. The CDR3 coding sequence is TGCGCCAGCAGCTGGGAGGGGAGGGAATACGAGCAGTACTTC. Full variable domain (rest looked up from reference TRBV5-1 and TRBJ2-7): KAGVTQTPRYLIKTRGQQVTLSCSPISGHRSVSWYQQTPGQGLQFLFEYFSETQRNKGNFPGRFSGRQFSNSRSEMNVSTLELGDSALYLCASSWEGREYEQYFGPGTRLTVT.

This clonotype occurred a few times. The chain carries TRBV20-1 and TRBJ1-6; tentative D call: TRBD1 (5 bases). The CDR3 covers 13 residues. The V end was cut by 6 bases, the J end by 8 bases, with 14 bases between. Germline V gene lookup returns CDR1 DFQATT and CDR2 SNEGSKA (reference sequence). The CDR3 loop is CSASGTMYSPLHF. The CDR3 coding sequence is TGCAGTGCCAGTGGGACCATGTATTCACCCCTCCACTTT.

This clonotype was seen at least ten times. The rearrangement links TRBV12-3 or TRBV12-4 to TRBJ2-1; possibly TRBD2 for D (6 bases). V was cut by 2 bases and J by 7 bases, with 12 bases left in between. The CDR3 totals 14 residues. The CDR3 protein is CASSLFGGANEQFF. The CDR3 nucleotides are TGTGCCAGCAGTTTATTCGGAGGGGCAAATGAGCAGTTCTTC.

This clonotype was counted a few times. The rearrangement links TRBV12-3 or TRBV12-4 to TRBJ1-1; D unclear. The V and J ends lost 2 bases and 11 bases respectively, with 12 bases between them. This CDR3 spans 12 amino acids. CDR3 sequence: CASSLWRVSAFF. CDR3 coding DNA: TGTGCCAGCAGTTTATGGAGGGTTTCGGCTTTCTTT.

Many counts were recorded for this clonotype. CDR3 bases: TGTGCCAGTACGGGACGCTACTACGAGCAGTACTTC. Protein sequence: CASTGRYYEQYF. The chain uses TRBV2 and TRBJ2-7, with D perhaps assigned TRBD1 or TRBD2 (5 bases each). V dropped 9 bases and J dropped 3 bases, with 12 bases sitting between them. The CDR3 is made up of 12 amino acids. Germline V lookup: CDR1 SNHLY, CDR2 FYNNEI.

The rearrangement links TRBV20-1 to TRBJ2-7; tentatively, D is TRBD1 (5 bases). The CDR3 consists of 15 residues. Trimming cost V 0 bases and J 2 bases, with 14 bases left between them. Per the germline V gene, CDR1 is DFQATT and CDR2 is SNEGSKA (reference sequence). The CDR3 nucleotides read TGCAGTGCTAGAGATCGATCAGGGAAACCCTACGAGCAGTACTTC. Residues: CSARDRSGKPYEQYF.

There are many counts of this clonotype. A junction end diverges from the germline sequence, so it may reflect a read error. The J gene is TRBJ2-7, the V gene TRBV7-7, with 8 positions matching TRBD1. This CDR3 has 13 residues. The germline V gene has CDR1 SSHAT and CDR2 FNYEAQ (reference sequence). In DNA form, the CDR3 reads TGTGCTAGCAGCGAAGGACAGGGTTTAAAGCAGTACTTC. It translates to CASSEGQGLKQYF.

This clonotype has a handful of counts. This chain uses TRBV24-1 with TRBJ1-5, with D tentatively TRBD1 (5 bases). V lost 3 bases, J lost 6 bases, and 8 bases lay in between. CDR1 and CDR2 (germline): KGHDR, SFDVKD. This CDR3 has 13 residues. Here the CDR3 reads CATSDAGSQPQHF. The CDR3 DNA reads TGTGCCACCAGTGATGCAGGGAGTCAGCCCCAGCATTTT.

The chain is built from TRBV4-1 and TRBJ1-1; weak D call: TRBD1 (5 bases). V shed 1 base and J shed 10 bases, with 16 bases lying between them. Germline CDR1 is MGHRA and CDR2 is YSYEKL. This CDR3 has 14 residues. CDR3 loop: CASSQGQGGETAFF. CDR3 coding DNA: TGCGCCAGCAGCCAAGGCCAGGGAGGAGAAACAGCTTTCTTT.

This clonotype showed up just a few times. V and J are TRBV7-2 and TRBJ2-7; 8 nucleotides match TRBD1. The junction had 7 bases not matched to a gene; V was cut back by 6 bases and J by 6 bases. This CDR3 has 13 amino acids. Germline loops: CDR1 SGHTA, CDR2 FQGNSA. Here the CDR3 DNA reads TGTGCCAGCAGTGCGGACAGGGTGGTCGAGCAGTACTTC. Translating gives CASSADRVVEQYF.

This clonotype was detected a few times. V usage is TRBV20-1 and J usage is TRBJ2-3; TRBD2 matches at 9 bases. V gave up 2 bases and J gave up 3 bases; unmatched junction bases: 3. The germline V gene has CDR1 DFQATT and CDR2 SNEGSKA (reference sequence). This CDR3 has 14 amino acids. CDR3 sequence reads: CSARISGRTDTQYF. For the CDR3, the DNA is TGCAGTGCTAGAATAAGCGGGAGGACAGATACGCAGTATTTT.

This clonotype showed up just a few times. The J gene is TRBJ2-1, the V gene TRBV7-8, with D maybe TRBD2 (5 bases). This CDR3 region has 14 residues. Per the germline V gene, CDR1 is SGHVS and CDR2 is FQNEAQ. V lost 1 base to trimming and J lost 5 bases, with 9 bases between them. DNA for the CDR3: TGTGCCAGCAGCTTAGTTCGGACTCACAATGAGCAGTTCTTC. Amino acid sequence: CASSLVRTHNEQFF. The variable domain in full, with the rest retrieved from reference TRBV7-8 and TRBJ2-1, is GAGVSQSPRYKVAKRGQDVALRCDPISGHVSLFWYQQALGQGPEFLTYFQNEAQLDKSGLPSDRFFAERPEGSVSTLKIQRTQQEDSAVYLCASSLVRTHNEQFFGPGTRLTVL.

This clonotype was observed a handful of times. V and J are TRBV7-2 and TRBJ2-2, with D possibly matching TRBD2 (5 bases). V was clipped by 2 bases and J by 6 bases, with 13 bases between them. CDR3 length: 15 residues. Germline lookup yields CDR1 SGHTA and CDR2 FQGNSA. CDR3 sequence (DNA): TGTGCCAGCAGCTTATCGACACTAGTTCCCGGGGAGCTGTTTTTT. Its translation: CASSLSTLVPGELFF.

This clonotype was seen a handful of times. The chain links TRBV4-2 to TRBJ2-3; 9 nucleotides match TRBD2. The CDR3 loop spans 18 amino acids. V dropped 4 bases and J dropped 1; count of bases not matched to a gene: 12. The germline V gene has CDR1 LGHNA and CDR2 YNFKEQ. CDR3 coding DNA: TGTGCCAGCAGCCCGTTGGGAGCGGGGGGCCGGGGCACAGATACGCAGTATTTT. This gives the protein CASSPLGAGGRGTDTQYF.

This clonotype was found a few times. This chain joins TRBV5-6 and TRBJ2-3; D is perhaps TRBD1 or TRBD2 (5 bases each). CDR1 and CDR2 from the germline V gene are SGHDT and YYEEEE. The CDR3 consists of 15 residues. V shed 2 bases and J shed 0 bases, with 10 bases lying between them. CDR3 nucleotides: TGTGCCAGCAGCTTTGAGGGGTACAGCACAGATACGCAGTATTTT. This encodes CASSFEGYSTDTQYF.

At least ten counts were recorded for this clonotype. The chain carries TRBV15 and TRBJ2-7; no firm D call. The CDR3 has 13 residues. The ends were cut back, 1 base at V and 0 bases at J, with 4 bases in the middle. In germline, CDR1 is LNHNV, CDR2 YYDKDF (reference sequence). The CDR3: CATSRGDSYEQYF. CDR3 in DNA: TGTGCCACCAGCAGAGGGGACTCCTACGAGCAGTACTTC.

This clonotype was seen at least ten times. The chain uses TRBV29-1 and TRBJ2-1; 13 bases map to TRBD2. CDR1 is SQVTM, CDR2 ANQGSEA, per germline. CDR3 length: 13 residues. The trim removed 6 bases at V and 9 bases at J, leaving 5 bases unmatched. The CDR3 nucleotides are TGCAGCGTGTTGGGACTAGCGGGGTCTGAGCAGTTCTTC. Translated: CSVLGLAGSEQFF.

This clonotype was observed a handful of times. This chain connects TRBV2 to TRBJ1-5; weak D call: TRBD1 (6 bases). In germline, CDR1 is SNHLY, CDR2 FYNNEI. V was clipped by 4 bases and J by 6 bases, with 16 bases between them. This CDR3 contains 15 residues. CDR3 in DNA: TGTGCCAGCAGTGGACACAGTGGGGGGCCTCAGCCCCAGCATTTT. It codes for CASSGHSGGPQPQHF.

The V gene is TRBV29-1, the J gene TRBJ1-1; possible D gene TRBD1, 5 bases. Trimming removed 7 bases at V and 2 bases at J, with 14 bases between. The CDR3 extends over 13 amino acids. Germline V gene lookup returns CDR1 SQVTM and CDR2 ANQGSEA. CDR3: CSAQRQINTEAFF. As DNA, the CDR3 is TGCAGCGCCCAACGACAGATTAACACTGAAGCTTTCTTT.

This clonotype was picked up many times. The chain carries TRBV10-2 and TRBJ1-2, with D uncertain. Trimming stripped 7 bases from V and 2 bases from J, with 14 bases between. The CDR3 runs to 14 residues. The germline V gene has CDR1 WSHSY and CDR2 SAAADI. The CDR3 region is CASTTSPANYGYTF. CDR3 coding DNA: TGCGCCAGCACAACATCTCCGGCCAACTATGGCTACACCTTC.

This clonotype was seen a handful of times. This chain connects TRBV4-3 to TRBJ2-6; no clear D gene. There are 16 residues in the CDR3. The germline V and J ends were trimmed by 3 bases and 3 bases, with 12 bases remaining between them. Looked up from germline, CDR1 is LGHNA and CDR2 is YSLEER. DNA of the CDR3: TGCGCCAGCAGCCAGGACCCACCGCTTGGGGCCAACGTCCTGACTTTC. It specifies CASSQDPPLGANVLTF.

The sample holds many counts of this clonotype. The chain has TRBV12-3 or TRBV12-4 and TRBJ1-2, with TRBD1 as a possible D gene (5 bases). V lost 4 bases and J lost 5, with 11 bases in between. The CDR3 extends over 13 amino acids. CDR3 in DNA: TGTGCCAGCAGTTGGGACGGACGATATGGCTACACCTTC. It translates to CASSWDGRYGYTF.

This clonotype was observed many times. The chain uses TRBV27 and TRBJ1-2, with 8 nucleotides matching TRBD1. The CDR3 spans 17 residues. V lost 3 bases, J lost 0 bases, and 9 bases stayed unmatched. CDR1 and CDR2 (germline): MNHEY, SMNVEV (reference sequence). The CDR3 DNA is TGTGCCAGCAGTTTCCGGGGGCAGGGGGCTACTAACTATGGCTACACCTTC. Translated, it gives CASSFRGQGATNYGYTF.